The next 5 T cell receptor beta chains were all read from a single sample in a study of blood T cell repertoires in COVID-19. Repertoires were generated with immunoSEQ multiplex PCR, while TCRdb's copy carries only in-frame clones and drops some. The table has under 250,000 clones, 80% seen once. Sequenced sample: peripheral blood. These receptors originate from a woman in her 70s with acute or convalescent COVID-19.

In nucleotides, the CDR3 is TGTGCCACGGGGGTTAGGGAGGTATACTATGGCTACACCTTC. It is translated as CATGVREVYYGYTF. This chain uses TRBV6-5 with TRBJ1-2, with a tentative D call TRBD1 (5 bases). CDR1 and CDR2 (germline): MNHEY, SVGAGI. The length of the CDR3 is 14 residues. V shed 10 bases and J shed 3 bases, with 18 bases lying between them.

This chain links TRBV5-1 with TRBJ1-6; TRBD1 is a possible D gene (5 bases). Germline assignment: CDR1 SGHRS and CDR2 YFSETQ. Deletions cut 8 bases from V and 8 bases from J, with 14 bases between. CDR3 size: 13 residues. Written as DNA, the CDR3 is TGCGCCAGTGCCCCGGACACCGATTCACCCCTCCACTTT. Its translation is CASAPDTDSPLHF.

The chain combines TRBV6-2 or TRBV6-3 with TRBJ2-7; 7 bases fit TRBD2. This CDR3 comprises 14 residues. V was pared by 5 bases and J by 1 base, with 5 bases of the junction left unmatched. Germline V lookup: CDR1 MNHEY, CDR2 SVGEGT. In nucleotides, the CDR3 is TGTGCCAGCAGTAGCGGGGTGGAGTCCTACGAGCAGTACTTC. This sequence encodes CASSSGVESYEQYF.

The chain joins TRBV7-2 to TRBJ2-1; 7 positions agree with TRBD2. Germline CDR1 and CDR2: SGHTA and FQGNSA. V gave up 5 bases and J gave up 9 bases; unmatched junction bases: 7. The CDR3 covers 13 residues. The CDR3 DNA reads as TGTGCCAGCAGCCCCGGGACTAATACTGAGCAGTTCTTC. Translated, it gives CASSPGTNTEQFF.

For this clone: The same CDR3 arises from other DNA sequences in this sample as well. The V call is TRBV24-1, the J call TRBJ2-5, with 8 bases that match TRBD1. CDR1 and CDR2 from the germline V gene are KGHDR and SFDVKD. The V and J ends lost 5 bases and 3 bases, in that order; junction bases with no gene match: 1. This CDR3 comprises 13 residues. CDR3 sequence: CATSGQGKETQYF. CDR3 sequence (DNA): TGTGCCACCAGTGGACAGGGGAAAGAGACCCAGTACTTC.